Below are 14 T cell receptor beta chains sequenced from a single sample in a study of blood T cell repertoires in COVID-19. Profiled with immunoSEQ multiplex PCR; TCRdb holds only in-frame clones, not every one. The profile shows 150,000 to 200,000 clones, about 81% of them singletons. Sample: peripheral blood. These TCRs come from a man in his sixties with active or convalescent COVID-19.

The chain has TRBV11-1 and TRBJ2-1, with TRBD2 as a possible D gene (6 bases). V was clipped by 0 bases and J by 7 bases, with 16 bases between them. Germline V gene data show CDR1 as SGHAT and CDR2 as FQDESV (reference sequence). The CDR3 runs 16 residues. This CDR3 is CASSLAGGRSGNEQFF. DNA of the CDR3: TGTGCCAGCAGCTTAGCGGGGGGTCGAAGTGGGAATGAGCAGTTCTTC.

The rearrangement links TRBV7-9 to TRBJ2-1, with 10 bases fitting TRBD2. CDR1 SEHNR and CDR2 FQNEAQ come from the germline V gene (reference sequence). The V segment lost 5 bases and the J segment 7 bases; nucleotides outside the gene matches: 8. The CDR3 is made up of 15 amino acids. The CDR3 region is CASSPSGGARNEQFF. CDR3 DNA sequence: TGTGCCAGCAGCCCGAGCGGGGGGGCCCGGAATGAGCAGTTCTTC.

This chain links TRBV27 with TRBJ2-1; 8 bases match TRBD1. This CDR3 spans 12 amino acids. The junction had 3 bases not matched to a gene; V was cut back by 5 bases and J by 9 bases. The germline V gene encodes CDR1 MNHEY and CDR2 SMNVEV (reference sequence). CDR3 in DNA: TGTGCCAGCAGTCTCGGGACAGGTGAGCAGTTCTTC. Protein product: CASSLGTGEQFF.

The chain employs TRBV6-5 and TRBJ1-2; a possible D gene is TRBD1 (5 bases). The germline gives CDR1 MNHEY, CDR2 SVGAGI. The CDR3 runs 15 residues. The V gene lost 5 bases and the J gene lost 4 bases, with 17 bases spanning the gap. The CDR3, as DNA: TGTGCCAGCAGTACCTACTCGACAGCAGGCTATGGCTACACCTTC. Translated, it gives CASSTYSTAGYGYTF.

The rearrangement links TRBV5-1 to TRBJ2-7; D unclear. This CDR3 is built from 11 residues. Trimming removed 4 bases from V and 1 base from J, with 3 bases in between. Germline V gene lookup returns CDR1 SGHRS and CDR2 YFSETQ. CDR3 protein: CASSASYEQYF. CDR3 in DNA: TGCGCCAGCAGCGCGTCCTACGAGCAGTACTTC.

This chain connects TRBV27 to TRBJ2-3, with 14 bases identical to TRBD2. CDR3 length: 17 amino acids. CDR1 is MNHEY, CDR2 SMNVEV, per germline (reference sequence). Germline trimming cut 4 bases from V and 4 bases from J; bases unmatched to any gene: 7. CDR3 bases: TGTGCCAGCAGTTCCCCGGGACTAGCGGGAGCCCCAGATACGCAGTATTTT. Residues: CASSSPGLAGAPDTQYF.

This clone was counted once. CDR3 sequence: CASSTTGRWNNSPLHF. CDR3 nucleotide sequence: TGTGCCAGCAGCACGACAGGGAGGTGGAATAATTCACCCCTCCACTTT. The chain joins TRBV13 to TRBJ1-6; TRBD1 agrees at 7 bases. The CDR3 spans 16 residues. With 5 bases clipped from V and 5 bases from J, the junction kept 9 bases outside the gene matches. CDR1 PRHDT and CDR2 FYEKMQ come from the germline V gene (reference sequence).

The CDR3 spells CASSLVGDRDHEQYF. The CDR3 coding sequence is TGTGCCAGCAGCTTGGTTGGGGACAGGGATCACGAGCAGTACTTC. J is TRBJ2-7 and V is TRBV5-4; 9 positions agree with TRBD1. Germline V gene lookup returns CDR1 SGHNT and CDR2 YYREEE (reference sequence). The CDR3 is made up of 15 amino acids. V lost 0 bases, J lost 5 bases, and 6 bases stayed unmatched. The whole variable domain, remainder taken from reference TRBV5-4 and TRBJ2-7, is ETGVTQSPTHLIKTRGQQVTLRCSSQSGHNTVSWYQQALGQGPQFIFQYYREEENGRGNFPPRFSGLQFPNYSSELNVNALELDDSALYLCASSLVGDRDHEQYFGPGTRLTVT.

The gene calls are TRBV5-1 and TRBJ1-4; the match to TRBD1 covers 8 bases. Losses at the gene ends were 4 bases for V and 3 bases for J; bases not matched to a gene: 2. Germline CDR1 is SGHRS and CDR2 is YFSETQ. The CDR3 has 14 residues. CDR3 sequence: CASSMGQANEKLFF. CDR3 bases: TGCGCCAGCAGCATGGGACAGGCTAATGAAAAACTGTTTTTT.

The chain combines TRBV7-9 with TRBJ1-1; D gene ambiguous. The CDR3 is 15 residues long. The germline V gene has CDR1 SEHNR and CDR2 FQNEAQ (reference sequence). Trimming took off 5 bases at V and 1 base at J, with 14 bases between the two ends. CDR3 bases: TGTGCCAGCAGCCCTGGTTTGAGTCCGAACACTGAAGCTTTCTTT. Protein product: CASSPGLSPNTEAFF.

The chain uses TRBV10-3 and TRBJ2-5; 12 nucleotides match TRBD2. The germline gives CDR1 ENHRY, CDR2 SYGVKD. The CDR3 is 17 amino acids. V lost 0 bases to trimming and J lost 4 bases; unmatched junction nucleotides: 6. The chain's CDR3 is CAISESTSGSRVETQYF. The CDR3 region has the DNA TGTGCCATCAGTGAGTCGACTAGCGGGAGCCGGGTAGAGACCCAGTACTTC.

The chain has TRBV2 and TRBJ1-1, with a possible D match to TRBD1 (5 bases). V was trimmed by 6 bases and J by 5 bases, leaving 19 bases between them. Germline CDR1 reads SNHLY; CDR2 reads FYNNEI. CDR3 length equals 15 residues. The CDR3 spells CASSPGGGGITEAFF. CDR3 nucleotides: TGTGCCAGCAGCCCGGGGGGGGGAGGAATTACTGAAGCTTTCTTT. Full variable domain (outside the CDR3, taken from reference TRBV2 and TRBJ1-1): EPEVTQTPSHQVTQMGQEVILRCVPISNHLYFYWYRQILGQKVEFLVSFYNNEISEKSEIFDDQFSVERPDGSNFTLKIRSTKLEDSAMYFCASSPGGGGITEAFFGQGTRLTVV.

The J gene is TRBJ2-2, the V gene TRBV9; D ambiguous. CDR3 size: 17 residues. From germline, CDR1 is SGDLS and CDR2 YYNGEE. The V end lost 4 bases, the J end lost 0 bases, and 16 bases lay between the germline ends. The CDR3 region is CASSPVPGFANTGELFF. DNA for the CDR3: TGTGCCAGCAGCCCAGTCCCCGGGTTCGCGAACACCGGGGAGCTGTTTTTT.

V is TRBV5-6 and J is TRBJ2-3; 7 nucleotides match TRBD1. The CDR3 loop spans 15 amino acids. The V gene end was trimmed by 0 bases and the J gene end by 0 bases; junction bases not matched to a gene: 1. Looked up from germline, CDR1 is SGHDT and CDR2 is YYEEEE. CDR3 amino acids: CASSLEQGSTDTQYF. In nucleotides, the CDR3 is TGTGCCAGCAGCTTGGAACAGGGGAGCACAGATACGCAGTATTTT. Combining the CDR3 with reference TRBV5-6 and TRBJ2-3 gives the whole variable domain DAGVTQSPTHLIKTRGQQVTLRCSPKSGHDTVSWYQQALGQGPQFIFQYYEEEERQRGNFPDRFSGHQFPNYSSELNVNALLLGDSALYLCASSLEQGSTDTQYFGPGTRLTVL.